This T cell receptor (beta chain) was captured by sequencing in a study of blood T cell repertoires in COVID-19. Per the study methods: Reference gene primer amplification yielded estimated nucleated cell counts. TCRdb's table, derived via immunoSEQ multiplex PCR, lists solely in-frame clones and lacks some. V, J and clone size derive from that table, while D and trimming were established from the DNA sequence. The sample includes tens of thousands of clones, under 80% seen only once; the top ten take around 10%. Germline loops: CDR1 SGHNT, CDR2 YYREEE (reference sequence). The CDR3 extends over 15 amino acids. J gave up 2 bases and V 2 bases, and 5 bases lay outside the gene matches.

Sequencing used peripheral blood. The source is a human donor in a cohort sampled during active COVID-19. This chain uses TRBV5-4 with TRBJ1-1, with TRBD1 matching 8 bases. The CDR3 DNA sequence: TGTGCCAGCAGCTTTTGGACAGGGACTAACACTGAAGCTTTCTTT. Protein: CASSFWTGTNTEAFF. Full variable domain (missing parts from reference TRBV5-4 and TRBJ1-1): ETGVTQSPTHLIKTRGQQVTLRCSSQSGHNTVSWYQQALGQGPQFIFQYYREEENGRGNFPPRFSGLQFPNYSSELNVNALELDDSALYLCASSFWTGTNTEAFFGQGTRLTVV.